The following is a T cell receptor beta chain sequence with its context. Trimming removed 4 bases at V and 0 bases at J, with 9 bases between. The CDR3 is 15 residues long. Germline CDR1 is SNHLY and CDR2 is FYNNEI. Study processing details: How many nucleated cells were present was estimated from reference gene primer amplification. Clones were sequenced by immunoSEQ multiplex PCR, and TCRdb holds only the in-frame ones, with some missing. V, J and clone size reflect that table, while D and trimming were determined from the DNA. The sample lists around 59,000 clones, approximately 80% occurring once. The data originate from a study of blood T cell repertoires in COVID-19. For the study at large: The United States, Italy and Spain provided the acute and convalescent COVID-19 samples.

The source of this sequence is a man aged 80 or over with acute or convalescent COVID-19. This rearrangement joins TRBV2 to TRBJ1-4; D not resolved. Sequences were obtained from peripheral blood. CDR3 loop: CASSGSGATNEKLFF. The CDR3 coding sequence is TGTGCCAGCAGTGGATCGGGTGCAACTAATGAAAAACTGTTTTTT. The entire variable domain, with the rest obtained from reference TRBV2 and TRBJ1-4, is as follows: EPEVTQTPSHQVTQMGQEVILRCVPISNHLYFYWYRQILGQKVEFLVSFYNNEISEKSEIFDDQFSVERPDGSNFTLKIRSTKLEDSAMYFCASSGSGATNEKLFFGSGTQLSVL.